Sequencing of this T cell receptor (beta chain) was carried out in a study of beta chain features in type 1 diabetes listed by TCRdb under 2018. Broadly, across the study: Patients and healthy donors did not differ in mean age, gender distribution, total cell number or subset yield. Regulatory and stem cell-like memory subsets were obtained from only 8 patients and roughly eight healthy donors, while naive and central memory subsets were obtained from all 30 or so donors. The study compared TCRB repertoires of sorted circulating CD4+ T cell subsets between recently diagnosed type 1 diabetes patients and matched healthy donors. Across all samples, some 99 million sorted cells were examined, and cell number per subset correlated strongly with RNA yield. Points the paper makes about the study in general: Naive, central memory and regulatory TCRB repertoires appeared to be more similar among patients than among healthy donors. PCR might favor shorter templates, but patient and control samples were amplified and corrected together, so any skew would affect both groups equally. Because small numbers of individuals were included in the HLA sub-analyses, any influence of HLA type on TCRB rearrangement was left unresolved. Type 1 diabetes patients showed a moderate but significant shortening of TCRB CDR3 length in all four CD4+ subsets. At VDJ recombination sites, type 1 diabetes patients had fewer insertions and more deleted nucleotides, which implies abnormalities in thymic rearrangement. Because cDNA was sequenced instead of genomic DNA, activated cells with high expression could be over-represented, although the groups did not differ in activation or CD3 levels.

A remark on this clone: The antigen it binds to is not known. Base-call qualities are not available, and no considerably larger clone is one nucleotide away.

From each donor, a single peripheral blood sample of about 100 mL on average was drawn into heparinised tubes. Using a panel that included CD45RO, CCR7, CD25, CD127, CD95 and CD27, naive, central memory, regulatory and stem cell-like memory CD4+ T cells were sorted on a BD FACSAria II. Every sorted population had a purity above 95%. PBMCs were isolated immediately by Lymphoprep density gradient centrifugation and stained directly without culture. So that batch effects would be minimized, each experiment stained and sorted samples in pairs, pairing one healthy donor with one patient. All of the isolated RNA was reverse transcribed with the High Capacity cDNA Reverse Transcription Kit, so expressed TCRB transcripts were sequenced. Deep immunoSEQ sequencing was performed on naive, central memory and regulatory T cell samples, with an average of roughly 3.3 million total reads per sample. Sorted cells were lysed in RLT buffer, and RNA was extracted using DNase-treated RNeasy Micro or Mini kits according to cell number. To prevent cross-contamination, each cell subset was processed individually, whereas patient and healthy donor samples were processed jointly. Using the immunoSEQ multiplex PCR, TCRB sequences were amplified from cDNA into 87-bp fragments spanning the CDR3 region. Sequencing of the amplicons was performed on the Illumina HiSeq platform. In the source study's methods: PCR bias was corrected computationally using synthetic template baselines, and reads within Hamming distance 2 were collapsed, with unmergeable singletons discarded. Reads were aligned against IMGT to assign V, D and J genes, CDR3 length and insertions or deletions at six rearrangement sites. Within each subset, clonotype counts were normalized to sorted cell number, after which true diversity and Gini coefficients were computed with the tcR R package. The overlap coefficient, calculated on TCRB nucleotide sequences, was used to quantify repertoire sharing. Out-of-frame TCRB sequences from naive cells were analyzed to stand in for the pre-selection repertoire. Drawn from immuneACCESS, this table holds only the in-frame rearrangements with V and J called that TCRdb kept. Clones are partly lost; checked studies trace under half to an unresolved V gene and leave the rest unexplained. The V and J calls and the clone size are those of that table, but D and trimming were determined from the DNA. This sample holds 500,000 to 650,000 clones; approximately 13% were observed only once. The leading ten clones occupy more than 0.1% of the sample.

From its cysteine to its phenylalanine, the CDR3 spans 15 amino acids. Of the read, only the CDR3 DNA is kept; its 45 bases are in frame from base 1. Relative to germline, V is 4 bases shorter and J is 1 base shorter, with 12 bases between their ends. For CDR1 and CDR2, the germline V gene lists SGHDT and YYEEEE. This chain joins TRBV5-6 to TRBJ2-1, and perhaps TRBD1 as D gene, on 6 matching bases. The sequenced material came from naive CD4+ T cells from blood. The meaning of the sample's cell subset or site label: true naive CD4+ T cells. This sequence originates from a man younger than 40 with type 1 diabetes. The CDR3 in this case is CASSNGQLSYNEQFF. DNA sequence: TGTGCCAGCAGCAATGGACAGCTATCCTACAATGAGCAGTTCTTC.